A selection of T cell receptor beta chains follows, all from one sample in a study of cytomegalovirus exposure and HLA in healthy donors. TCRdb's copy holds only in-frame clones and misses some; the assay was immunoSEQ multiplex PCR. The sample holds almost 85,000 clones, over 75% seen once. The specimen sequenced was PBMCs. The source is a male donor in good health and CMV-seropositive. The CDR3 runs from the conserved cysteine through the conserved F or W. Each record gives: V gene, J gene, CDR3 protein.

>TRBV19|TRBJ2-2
CASSIGAGGTISAGELFF
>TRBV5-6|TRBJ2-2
CASSFGRLWRHGELFF
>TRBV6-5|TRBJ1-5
CASRAGTGNQPQHF
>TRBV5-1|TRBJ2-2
CASSLGGDTGELFF
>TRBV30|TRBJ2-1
CAWSPLAGEQFF
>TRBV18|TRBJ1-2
CASSRQEGDGYTF
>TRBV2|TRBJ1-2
CASAGQGSNYGYTF
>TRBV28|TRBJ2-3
CASSGSTDTQYF
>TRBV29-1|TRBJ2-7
CSVVAGGVYEQYF
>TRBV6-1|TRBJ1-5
CAAQGLGNQPQHF
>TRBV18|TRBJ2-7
CASSPGLAEIYEQYF
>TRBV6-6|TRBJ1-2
CASSYGGSNYGYTF
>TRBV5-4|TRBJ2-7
CASSTDSTLQYF
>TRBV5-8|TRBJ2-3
CASSLRERSTDTQYF
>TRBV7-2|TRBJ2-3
CASRAIAALTDTQYF
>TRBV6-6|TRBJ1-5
CATQGAPGQPQHF
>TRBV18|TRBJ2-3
CASSGRVPDTQYF
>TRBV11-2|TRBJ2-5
CASSPIAGSRFETQYF
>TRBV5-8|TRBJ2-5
CASRQQGKETQYF
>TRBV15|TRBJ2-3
CATSRGFSGRQSDTQYF
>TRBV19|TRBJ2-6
CASSFGSSGANVLTF
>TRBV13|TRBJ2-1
CASSPRLAGVNEQFF